This T cell receptor (beta chain) was observed in a study of beta chain features in type 1 diabetes (dated by TCRdb to the late 2010s). Background on the whole study: Mean age, gender distribution, total cell number and subset yield were not different between patients and healthy donors. The study compared TCRB repertoires of sorted circulating CD4+ T cell subsets between recently diagnosed type 1 diabetes patients and matched healthy donors. Across all samples, 90 million to 130 million sorted cells were examined, and cell number per subset correlated strongly with RNA yield. Regulatory and stem cell-like memory subsets were obtained from only 8 patients and roughly eight healthy donors, while naive and central memory subsets were obtained from all 28 donors. Results and caveats for the whole study, not just this receptor: Shorter templates might be favored by PCR, yet because patient and control samples were amplified and corrected together, any such skew would affect both groups equally. Because cDNA was sequenced instead of genomic DNA, activated cells with high expression could be over-represented, although the groups did not differ in activation or CD3 levels. Because the HLA sub-analyses included only small numbers of individuals, any influence of HLA type on TCRB rearrangement was left unresolved. The naive, central memory and regulatory TCRB repertoires appeared to resemble one another more closely among patients than among healthy donors. Patients with type 1 diabetes made fewer insertions and deleted more nucleotides at VDJ recombination sites, implying thymic rearrangement abnormalities. Type 1 diabetes patients showed a moderate but significant shortening of TCRB CDR3 length in all four CD4+ subsets.

The germline V gene gives CDR1 as SGHTA and CDR2 as FQGTGA. The CDR3 runs 14 amino acids, cysteine and phenylalanine included. The sequence is cut down to CDR3 DNA, 42 bases in frame from base 1. Trimming accounts for 3 bases at V and 6 bases at J, while the number of junction bases matched to no gene is 6. In the case of this clone: Its antigen is not yet known. Base quality data are lacking; no much larger clone is found one base away.

All of the isolated RNA was reverse transcribed with the High Capacity cDNA Reverse Transcription Kit, so expressed TCRB transcripts were sequenced. Naive, central memory and regulatory T cell samples underwent deep immunoSEQ sequencing, averaging about 3.3 million total reads per sample. Sorted cells were lysed in RLT buffer, and RNA was extracted using DNase-treated RNeasy Micro or Mini kits according to cell number. Each cell subset was processed separately to prevent cross-contamination, with patient and healthy donor samples processed together. Using the immunoSEQ multiplex PCR, TCRB sequences were amplified from cDNA into 87-bp fragments spanning the CDR3 region. Amplicons were sequenced on the Illumina HiSeq platform. The authors' analysis ran thus. Synthetic template baselines were used to correct PCR bias computationally, reads within Hamming distance 2 were collapsed together, and singletons that could not be merged were discarded. Reads were aligned against IMGT to assign V, D and J genes, CDR3 length and insertions or deletions at six rearrangement sites. Within each subset, clonotype counts were normalized to sorted cell number, and only after that were true diversity and Gini coefficients computed with the tcR R package. Repertoire sharing was quantified using the overlap coefficient calculated on TCRB nucleotide sequences. As a proxy for the pre-selection repertoire, out-of-frame TCRB sequences from naive cells were analyzed. Entries here come from immuneACCESS through TCRdb and include only in-frame sequences with V and J called. Some clones fail to appear in such tables; in the studies checked, an unresolved V gene covers under half of the shortfall, and the cause of the remainder is unknown. From that table come the V and J calls and clone size; the DNA was used to work out D and trimming. The sample data list about 900,000 clones, and under 20% of these were observed just once. Of the sample, about 0.02% falls within the top ten clones.

A single peripheral blood draw of 95 to 150 mL on average was collected from each donor into heparinised tubes. Naive, central memory, regulatory and stem cell-like memory CD4+ T cells were sorted on a BD FACSAria II using a panel including CD45RO, CCR7, CD25, CD127, CD95 and CD27. Purity was above 98% for every sorted population. PBMCs were separated immediately by Lymphoprep density gradient centrifugation and were stained directly, without being cultured. So that batch effects would be minimized, each experiment stained and sorted samples in pairs, pairing one healthy donor with one patient. The receptor was derived from a young woman in good health. Sequences were obtained from naive CD4+ T cells from blood. In the paper's terms, the cell subset or site label means: true naive CD4+ T cells. Recombination linked TRBV7-3 to TRBJ2-3, and TRBD2 matches 7 of the central bases. DNA sequence: TGTGCCAGCAGCTTGGGACTAACCGGGGATACGCAGTATTTT. It codes for CASSLGLTGDTQYF. When the CDR3 is completed using the reference TRBV7-3 and TRBJ2-3 genes on either side, the full variable domain is GAGVSQTPSNKVTEKGKYVELRCDPISGHTALYWYRQSLGQGPEFLIYFQGTGAADDSGLPNDRFFAVRPEGSVSTLKIQRTERGDSAVYLCASSLGLTGDTQYFGPGTRLTVL.